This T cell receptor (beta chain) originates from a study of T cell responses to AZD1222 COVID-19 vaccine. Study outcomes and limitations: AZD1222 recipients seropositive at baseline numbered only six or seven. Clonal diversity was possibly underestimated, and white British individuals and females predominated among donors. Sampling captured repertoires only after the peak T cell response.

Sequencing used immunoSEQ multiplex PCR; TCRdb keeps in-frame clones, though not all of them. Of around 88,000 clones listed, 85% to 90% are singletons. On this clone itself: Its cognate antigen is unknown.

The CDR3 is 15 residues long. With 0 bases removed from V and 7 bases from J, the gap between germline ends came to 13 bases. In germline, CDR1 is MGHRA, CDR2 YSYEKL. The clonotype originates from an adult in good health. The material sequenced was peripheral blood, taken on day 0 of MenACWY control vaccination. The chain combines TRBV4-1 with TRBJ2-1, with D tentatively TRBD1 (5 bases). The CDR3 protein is CASSQDLGPWNEQFF. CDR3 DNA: TGCGCCAGCAGCCAAGATCTGGGGCCGTGGAATGAGCAGTTCTTC.